This entry concerns a single T cell receptor beta chain. What it binds is unknown. This record belongs to a study of blood T cells in healthy people across ages. Study results and caveats: Long-lived donors carried more naive CD4+ cells and greater diversity than aged donors.

A second PCR of about 6 to 12 cycles used a sample-barcoded 5' primer and a J-beta primer mix. Each sample provided no less than 2.5 million CDR3-containing paired-end reads. TCRdb recomputed calls from the 5' RACE reads with MiXCR, one row per CDR3 protein. The sample contains around 990,000 distinct CDR3 sequences, roughly 24% of which appear only once. The CDR3 has 13 residues. Germline values: CDR1 SQVTM, CDR2 ANQGSEA. These data were also filed under a second study, of T cells of mothers and their children. From that report: Six children, together with their three healthy Caucasian mothers, made up the donors. The yield was over 8.5 million TCR beta CDR3 reads from each mother and 2.5 million to 3.5 million from each child.

Material for sequencing was blood. This receptor was taken from a girl aged 2 to 9 in good health. The chain combines TRBV29-1 with TRBJ2-5; D may correspond to TRBD1 or TRBD2 (6 bases each). The tail of the sequence fits TRBJ2-1 better, so the J call may be wrong. The CDR3 coding sequence is TGCAGCGTTGTAGGGGGGTTCGGCAATGAGCAGTTCTTC. This sequence encodes CSVVGGFGNEQFF.